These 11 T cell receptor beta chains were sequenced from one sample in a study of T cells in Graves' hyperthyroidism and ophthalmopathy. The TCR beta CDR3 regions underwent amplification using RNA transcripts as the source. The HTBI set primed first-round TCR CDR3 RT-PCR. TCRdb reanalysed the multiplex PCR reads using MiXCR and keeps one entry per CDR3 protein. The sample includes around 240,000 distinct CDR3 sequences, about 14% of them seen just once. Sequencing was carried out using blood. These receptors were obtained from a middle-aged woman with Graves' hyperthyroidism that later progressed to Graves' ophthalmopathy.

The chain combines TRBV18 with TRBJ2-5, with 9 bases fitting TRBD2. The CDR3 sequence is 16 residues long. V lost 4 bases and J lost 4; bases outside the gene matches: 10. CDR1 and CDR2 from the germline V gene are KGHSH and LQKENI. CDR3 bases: TGTGCCAGCTCACAGTCCGGGACTAGCTTCGGAGAGACCCAGTACTTC. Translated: CASSQSGTSFGETQYF.

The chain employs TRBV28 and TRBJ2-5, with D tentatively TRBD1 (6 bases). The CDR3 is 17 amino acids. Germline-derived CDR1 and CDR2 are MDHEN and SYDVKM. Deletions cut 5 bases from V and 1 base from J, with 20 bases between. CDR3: CASSVQGPGHLQETQYF. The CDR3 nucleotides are TGTGCCAGCAGTGTACAGGGACCGGGACACCTCCAAGAGACCCAGTACTTC.

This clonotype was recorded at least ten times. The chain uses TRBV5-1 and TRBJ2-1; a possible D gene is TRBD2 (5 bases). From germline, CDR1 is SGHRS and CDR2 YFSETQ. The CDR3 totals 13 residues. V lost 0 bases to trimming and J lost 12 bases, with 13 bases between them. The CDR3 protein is CASSLASRTGQFF. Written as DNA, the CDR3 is TGCGCCAGCAGCTTGGCATCCAGGACTGGGCAGTTCTTC.

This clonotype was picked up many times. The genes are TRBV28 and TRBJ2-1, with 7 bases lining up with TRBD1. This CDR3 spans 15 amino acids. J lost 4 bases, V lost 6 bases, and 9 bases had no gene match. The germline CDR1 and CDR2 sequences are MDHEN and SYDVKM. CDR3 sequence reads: CASRGDRPNYNEQFF. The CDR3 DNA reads TGTGCCAGCAGGGGGGACAGACCCAATTACAATGAGCAGTTCTTC.

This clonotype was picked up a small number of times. CDR3 DNA sequence: TGCAGCACTTGGGGGCGGGAGGGCTCGCGAGAGCAGTTCTTC. Translated: CSTWGREGSREQFF. The chain joins TRBV29-1 to TRBJ2-1, with 9 positions matching TRBD2. Trimming removed 8 bases from V and 10 bases from J; junction bases left unmatched: 15. The CDR3 extends over 14 amino acids. Germline loops: CDR1 SQVTM, CDR2 ANQGSEA.

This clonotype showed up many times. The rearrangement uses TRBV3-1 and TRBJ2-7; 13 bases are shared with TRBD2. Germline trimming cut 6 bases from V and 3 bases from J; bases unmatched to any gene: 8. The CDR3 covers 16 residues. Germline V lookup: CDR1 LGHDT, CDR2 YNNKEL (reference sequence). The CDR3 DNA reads TGTGCCAGCAGTCTCGGGACTAGCGGGACTAACTACGAGCAGTACTTC. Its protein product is CASSLGTSGTNYEQYF.

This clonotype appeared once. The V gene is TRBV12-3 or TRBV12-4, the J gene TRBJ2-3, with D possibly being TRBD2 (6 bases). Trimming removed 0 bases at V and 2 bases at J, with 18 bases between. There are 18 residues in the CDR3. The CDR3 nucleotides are TGTGCCAGCAGTTTAGCTTCCTCGCGGCTAGCGATCACAGATACGCAGTATTTT. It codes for CASSLASSRLAITDTQYF.

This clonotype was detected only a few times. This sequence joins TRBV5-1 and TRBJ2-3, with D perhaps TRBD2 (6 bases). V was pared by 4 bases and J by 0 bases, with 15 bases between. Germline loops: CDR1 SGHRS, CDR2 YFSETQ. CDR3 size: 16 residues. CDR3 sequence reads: CASSKEGGISTDTQYF. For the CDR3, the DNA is TGCGCCAGCAGCAAGGAGGGCGGCATTAGCACAGATACGCAGTATTTT.

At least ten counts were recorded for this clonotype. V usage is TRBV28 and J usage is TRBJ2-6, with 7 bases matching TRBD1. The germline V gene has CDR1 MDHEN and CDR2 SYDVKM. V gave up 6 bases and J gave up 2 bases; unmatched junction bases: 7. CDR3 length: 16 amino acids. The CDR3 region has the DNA TGTGCCAGCAGCCTCGTAGGGGGCACTGGGGCCAACGTCCTGACTTTC. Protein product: CASSLVGGTGANVLTF. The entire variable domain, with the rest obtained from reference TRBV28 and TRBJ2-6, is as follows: DVKVTQSSRYLVKRTGEKVFLECVQDMDHENMFWYRQDPGLGLRLIYFSYDVKMKEKGDIPEGYSVSREKKERFSLILESASTNQTSMYLCASSLVGGTGANVLTFGAGSRLTVL.

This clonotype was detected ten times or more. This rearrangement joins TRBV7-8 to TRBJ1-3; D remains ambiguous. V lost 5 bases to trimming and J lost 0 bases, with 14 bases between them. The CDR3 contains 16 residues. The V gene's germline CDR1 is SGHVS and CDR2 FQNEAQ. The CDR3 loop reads CASSATRLNSGNTIYF. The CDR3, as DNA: TGTGCCAGCAGCGCGACCCGACTGAACTCTGGAAACACCATATATTTT.

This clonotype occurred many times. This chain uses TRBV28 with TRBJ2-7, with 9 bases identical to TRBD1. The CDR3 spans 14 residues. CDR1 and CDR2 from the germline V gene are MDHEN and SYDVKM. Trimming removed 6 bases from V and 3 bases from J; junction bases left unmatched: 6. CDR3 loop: CASREPGQGYEQYF. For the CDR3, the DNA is TGTGCCAGCAGGGAACCGGGACAGGGCTACGAGCAGTACTTC.